The rows below give T cell receptor beta chains drawn from one sample of a study of cytomegalovirus exposure and HLA in healthy donors. Libraries were prepared by immunoSEQ multiplex PCR; TCRdb keeps only in-frame clonotypes and omits some of them. The sample has tens of thousands of clones; roughly three quarters are singletons. Material for sequencing was PBMCs. The origin of the receptors is a male donor in good health and CMV-seronegative. Each CDR3 is given with its conserved first and last residue. D genes are given only for firm matches. Only part of the rows carry a size: once, few, many, or a class if the clone is expanded.

V,size,D,J,DNA,CDR3
TRBV20-1,-,-,TRBJ1-2,TGCAGTGCTAGTACGCGGGAGGGCTACACCTTC,CSASTREGYTF
TRBV29-1,-,-,TRBJ2-7,TGCAGCGTTGAAGATCCGGTCAGGTACGAGCAGTACTTC,CSVEDPVRYEQYF
TRBV11-3,few,-,TRBJ2-2,TGTGCCAGCAGCCCTACCTGGGCCAACACCGGGGAGCTGTTTTTT,CASSPTWANTGELFF
TRBV5-5,-,-,TRBJ2-7,TGTGCCAGCAGCTTACCTACGGGACAAGTCGCCTACGAGCAGTACTTC,CASSLPTGQVAYEQYF
TRBV19,once,-,TRBJ1-5,TGTGCCAGTAGTATGATATCAGGGCTTAGCAATCAGCCCCAGCATTTT,CASSMISGLSNQPQHF
TRBV25-1,-,TRBD1,TRBJ2-7,TGTGCCAGCAGTGAATCGGGCAGGGGGCTAGACTACGAGCAGTACTTC,CASSESGRGLDYEQYF
TRBV19,-,TRBD2,TRBJ2-1,TGTGCCAGTAGCCAGACTAGCGGGAGTTACAATGAGCAGTTCTTC,CASSQTSGSYNEQFF
TRBV27,-,TRBD1,TRBJ2-2,TGTGCCAGCAGTCCCAAAACAGGGGGCTTCGGGGAGCTGTTTTTT,CASSPKTGGFGELFF
TRBV5-1,once,TRBD1,TRBJ2-5,TGCGCCAGCAGCTATCGACAGGGCGAGGAGGAGACCCAGTACTTC,CASSYRQGEEETQYF
TRBV6-5,-,TRBD1,TRBJ2-7,TGTGCCAGCAGTTTGGGGACAGGGGTCTCCTACGAGCAGTACTTC,CASSLGTGVSYEQYF
TRBV6-5,-,-,TRBJ1-4,TGTGCCAGCCGAGGGCGGGGGGAAAAACTGTTTTTT,CASRGRGEKLFF
TRBV9,few,TRBD2,TRBJ2-2,TGTGCCAGCAGCGCCCGAGCGGGGCATGACACCGGGGAGCTGTTTTTT,CASSARAGHDTGELFF
TRBV19,-,-,TRBJ2-7,TGTGCCTGCGCATGGGGCCTCTCCTACGAGCAGTACTTC,CACAWGLSYEQYF
TRBV5-1,-,TRBD2,TRBJ2-7,TGCGCCAGCAGCTTGGGCGGGAGGAATTCCTACGAGCAGTACTTC,CASSLGGRNSYEQYF
TRBV7-9,-,TRBD1,TRBJ2-2,TGTGCCAGCAGCATAAGAAGGACAGGGGACACCGGGGAGCTGTTTTTT,CASSIRRTGDTGELFF
TRBV19,-,-,TRBJ1-3,TGTGCCAGTAGTCTAACCGGGACATCGTTTGGTCCTGGAAACACCATATATTTT,CASSLTGTSFGPGNTIYF
TRBV7-8,-,-,TRBJ2-3,TGTGCCAGCAGCTTAGGGGGACTCCCGTCAGATACGCAGTATTTT,CASSLGGLPSDTQYF
TRBV27,-,-,TRBJ1-5,TGTGCCAGCGGGGGGGCCGCGGGCAATCAGCCCCAGCATTTT,CASGGAAGNQPQHF
TRBV6-5,-,-,TRBJ1-5,TGTGCCAGCAGCCCCCTCGGAGAGCCCCAGCATTTT,CASSPLGEPQHF
TRBV2,-,-,TRBJ1-1,TGTGCCAGCACGACCGACACCATAAAGGTAGCTTTCTTT,CASTTDTIKVAFF
TRBV7-2,-,TRBD2,TRBJ2-3,TGTGCCAGCAGCTATAGGACTAGCGGGAAAGATACGCAGTATTTT,CASSYRTSGKDTQYF
TRBV11-3,-,TRBD1,TRBJ2-1,TGTGCCAGCAGCCCGCGACAGGGAGACTACAATGAGCAGTTCTTC,CASSPRQGDYNEQFF
TRBV9,few,TRBD1,TRBJ2-2,TGTGCCAGCAGCACCCTGGACAGGGGCAAAACTCACACCGGGGAGCTGTTTTTT,CASSTLDRGKTHTGELFF
TRBV4-3,-,TRBD1,TRBJ2-3,TGCGCCAGCAGCCAAGATCTCGACAGGGGGTCCACAGATACGCAGTATTTT,CASSQDLDRGSTDTQYF
TRBV11-3,-,TRBD2,TRBJ2-1,TGTGCCAGCAGCTTAGTTCTCAGCGGGAGGGCCGACAATGAGCAGTTCTTC,CASSLVLSGRADNEQFF
TRBV13,-,-,TRBJ2-3,TGTGCCAGCAGCTCAGATTACGGGGCAGATACGCAGTATTTT,CASSSDYGADTQYF
TRBV5-6,once,-,TRBJ1-2,TGTGCCAGCAGCCCAGGGGAAGGCTACACCTTC,CASSPGEGYTF
TRBV7-2,once,TRBD1,TRBJ2-4,TGTGCCAGCAGCTTCGGGCCGACAGGGGGAGCCAAAAACATTCAGTACTTC,CASSFGPTGGAKNIQYF
TRBV7-9,once,-,TRBJ2-2,TGTGCCAGCAGCTTGGGCGTTGGGGCTGGCGGGGAGCTGTTTTTT,CASSLGVGAGGELFF
TRBV9,-,TRBD1,TRBJ1-1,TGTGCCAGCAGCGAGACAGGGGGGAACACTGAAGCTTTCTTT,CASSETGGNTEAFF
TRBV9,-,TRBD1,TRBJ1-2,TGTGCCAGCAGCGCTACAGGGGGCGACTATGGCTACACCTTC,CASSATGGDYGYTF
TRBV29-1,-,TRBD1,TRBJ1-1,TGCAGCGTTAAGACAGGGGTCGATAACACTGAAGCTTTCTTT,CSVKTGVDNTEAFF
TRBV5-5,once,-,TRBJ1-2,TGTGCCAGCAGCTTGGAAGTTCGCCGGGTCTCTGGCTACACCTTC,CASSLEVRRVSGYTF
TRBV7-9,few,TRBD1,TRBJ1-1,TGTGCCAGCAGCTTCAGACAGGGGGCTGAAGCTTTCTTT,CASSFRQGAEAFF
TRBV7-9,-,TRBD1,TRBJ1-2,TGTGCCAGCAGCTTAGCGGGCGCTCAGGGGGGAAATGGCTACACCTTC,CASSLAGAQGGNGYTF
TRBV6-5,few,-,TRBJ1-2,TGTGCCAGCAGCCCCGGAGGACAGATTTATGGCTACACCTTC,CASSPGGQIYGYTF
TRBV6-1,-,-,TRBJ1-6,TGTGCCAGCAGTGAAGGAGGAGGGTGGGAGTCACCCCTCCACTTT,CASSEGGGWESPLHF
TRBV29-1,few,-,TRBJ1-5,TGCAGCGTTTCCGAGGGAGTAGGTCAGCCCCAGCATTTT,CSVSEGVGQPQHF
TRBV28,-,TRBD2,TRBJ2-2,TGTGCCAGCAGAATAGCGGGAGCGGAAACCGGGGAGCTGTTTTTT,CASRIAGAETGELFF
TRBV4-3,-,TRBD1,TRBJ2-5,TGCGCCAGCAGCCAAGATCCCCCCGGGACAGGGGGCGAGACCCAGTACTTC,CASSQDPPGTGGETQYF
TRBV28,-,-,TRBJ1-4,TGTGCCAGCAAAGGTCATACGGGGGTTAATGAAAAACTGTTTTTT,CASKGHTGVNEKLFF
TRBV5-1,-,-,TRBJ2-5,TGCGCCAGCAGCTTGGCTCAGGGGGGTCAAGAGACCCAGTACTTC,CASSLAQGGQETQYF
TRBV10-3,few,-,TRBJ2-7,TGTGCCATCAGTGACTTTGGGGAGTACGAGCAGTACTTC,CAISDFGEYEQYF
TRBV28,-,-,TRBJ2-7,TGTGCCAGCAGCCCCGGGGGGCAGAGCTCCTACGAGCAGTACTTC,CASSPGGQSSYEQYF
TRBV28,-,-,TRBJ2-1,TGTGCCAGCAACCTACAGGGACGCTACAATGAGCAGTTCTTC,CASNLQGRYNEQFF
TRBV6-5,few,-,TRBJ2-3,TGTGCCAGTAAAAGCACAGATACGCAGTATTTT,CASKSTDTQYF
TRBV5-1,-,TRBD1,TRBJ2-7,TGCGCCAGCCCTAGGGACAGCGCCTTCTACGAGCAGTACTTC,CASPRDSAFYEQYF
TRBV5-6,-,TRBD2,TRBJ2-1,TGTGCCAGCAGCGCGCGGGGGTACAATGAGCAGTTCTTC,CASSARGYNEQFF